This T cell receptor (beta chain) appears in the sequencing data of a study of blood T cell repertoires in COVID-19. Assay: immunoSEQ multiplex PCR; the TCRdb copy retains only in-frame clones and omits some. In the table there are about 15,000 clones, roughly 80% of which are singletons. In this sample, this clone turned up a few times. Germline V CDR1 and CDR2: KGHSH, LQKENI. The V end was cut by 4 bases, the J end by 9 bases, with 18 bases between. The CDR3 spans 15 residues. The sample was peripheral blood. The TCR sequence derives from a man between 65 and 79 years old with active or convalescent COVID-19. The V and J genes are TRBV18 and TRBJ2-2, with a tentative D call TRBD1 (6 bases). CDR3 residues: CASSQSQQGSRELFF. CDR3 nucleotide sequence: TGTGCCAGCTCACAGTCGCAACAGGGTTCGAGGGAGCTGTTTTTT.